This is a list of T cell receptor beta chains from one sample in a study of T cells in Graves' hyperthyroidism and ophthalmopathy. TCRdb processed the multiplex PCR reads anew with MiXCR; each CDR3 protein has one entry. Of about 710,000 distinct CDR3 sequences in the sample, about 15% were seen once. Input material: blood. Receptor source: a man younger than 35 with Graves' hyperthyroidism. Each CDR3 is given with its conserved first and last residue. D genes are given only for firm matches. The size field is filled for only some rows; it gives once, few, many or a size class.

v_gene,abundance,j_gene,d_gene,CDR3aa,CDR3nt
TRBV27,many,TRBJ2-1,TRBD2,CASGQRGNSYNEQFF,TGTGCCAGCGGGCAGCGGGGTAACTCCTACAATGAGCAGTTCTTC
TRBV7-2,.,TRBJ2-2,.,CASSPAGTGALFF,TGTGCCAGCAGCCCAGCGGGCACCGGGGCGCTGTTTTTT
TRBV7-9,.,TRBJ2-4,.,CASSFGGALAKNIQYF,TGTGCCAGCAGCTTCGGAGGGGCTTTAGCCAAAAACATTCAGTACTTC
TRBV28,many,TRBJ1-5,.,CASSSSFNQPQHF,TGTGCCAGCAGTTCATCCTTCAATCAGCCCCAGCATTTT
TRBV6-5,many,TRBJ2-5,TRBD1,CASSYSGTVETQYF,TGTGCCAGCAGTTACTCCGGGACAGTGGAGACCCAGTACTTC
TRBV6-1,few,TRBJ2-5,.,CASSLMFPETQYF,TGTGCCAGCAGTTTGATGTTTCCAGAGACCCAGTACTTC
TRBV7-9,few,TRBJ1-6,TRBD1,CASSDSDRVGIGSPLHF,TGTGCCAGCAGCGACAGCGACAGGGTTGGGATAGGTTCACCCCTCCACTTT
TRBV29-1,few,TRBJ1-1,.,CSVAPGDTEAFF,TGCAGCGTTGCCCCGGGGGACACTGAAGCTTTCTTT
TRBV6-1,many,TRBJ2-7,TRBD2,CASSEATSGTDNYEQYF,TGTGCCAGCAGTGAAGCAACTAGCGGGACAGACAACTACGAGCAGTACTTC
TRBV3-1,.,TRBJ2-7,TRBD1,CASSLPGDRSYEQYF,TGTGCCAGCAGCCTTCCCGGGGACAGGTCATACGAGCAGTACTTC
TRBV28,many,TRBJ2-7,.,CASSYSTVEQYF,TGTGCCAGCAGTTATTCCACCGTCGAGCAGTACTTC
TRBV30,many,TRBJ2-2,TRBD2,CAWSVLAGISGELFF,TGTGCCTGGAGTGTACTAGCGGGAATAAGCGGGGAGCTGTTTTTT
TRBV7-9,many,TRBJ2-1,.,CASSLAGEQFF,TGTGCCAGCAGCTTAGCGGGTGAGCAGTTCTTC
TRBV15,.,TRBJ2-5,.,CATSRDMGKETQYF,TGTGCCACCAGCAGAGATATGGGGAAAGAGACCCAGTACTTC
TRBV12-3/TRBV12-4,.,TRBJ1-2,.,CASKERGYYGYTF,TGTGCCAGCAAAGAAAGGGGGTACTATGGCTACACCTTC
TRBV20-1,many,TRBJ2-3,.,CSAPGARGTDTQYF,TGCAGTGCTCCCGGGGCCCGGGGCACAGATACGCAGTATTTT
TRBV10-1,.,TRBJ2-1,TRBD2,CASSDGLAGVNEQFF,TGCGCCAGCAGTGATGGACTAGCGGGAGTGAATGAGCAGTTCTTC
TRBV10-3,once,TRBJ2-2,TRBD1,CAISAGQGDTGELFF,TGTGCCATCAGTGCCGGACAGGGCGACACCGGGGAGCTGTTTTTT
TRBV27,.,TRBJ1-4,TRBD1,CASSSNRGLELFF,TGTGCCAGCAGTTCAAACAGGGGGCTTGAACTGTTTTTT
TRBV29-1,.,TRBJ1-2,TRBD1,CSVIRQGNYGYTF,TGCAGCGTGATCAGACAGGGAAACTATGGCTACACCTTC
TRBV9,.,TRBJ2-7,TRBD2,CASSVGGRAGEQYF,TGTGCCAGCAGCGTAGGCGGGAGGGCCGGCGAGCAGTACTTC
TRBV7-3,.,TRBJ1-1,.,CASSQAGAGTEAFF,TGTGCCAGCAGCCAAGCAGGGGCCGGTACTGAAGCTTTCTTT
TRBV7-8,few,TRBJ2-5,.,CASTPTQGTETQYF,TGTGCCAGCACCCCGACACAGGGTACGGAGACCCAGTACTTC
TRBV2,many,TRBJ2-1,.,CASSGMGVSYEQFF,TGTGCCAGCAGTGGAATGGGAGTGAGCTATGAGCAGTTCTTC
TRBV28,.,TRBJ2-3,TRBD2,CASSTLAGVASTDTQYF,TGTGCCAGCAGTACCCTAGCGGGAGTGGCTAGCACAGATACGCAGTATTTT
TRBV6-2/TRBV6-3,few,TRBJ2-7,TRBD1,CATREDRGSYEQYF,TGTGCCACCCGCGAGGACAGGGGTTCCTACGAGCAGTACTTC
TRBV6-5,few,TRBJ1-6,TRBD1,CASSYSIGQGSYNSPLHF,TGTGCCAGCAGTTACTCGATAGGACAGGGCTCCTATAATTCACCCCTCCACTTT
TRBV11-2,.,TRBJ2-5,.,CASSSSARGGGETQYF,TGTGCCAGCAGCTCTTCGGCTAGAGGGGGGGGGGAGACCCAGTACTTC
TRBV5-1,many,TRBJ2-7,.,CASSPEITGYEQYF,TGCGCCAGCAGCCCGGAGATAACGGGGTACGAGCAGTACTTC
TRBV9,few,TRBJ2-7,TRBD2,CASSPRLAETYEQYF,TGTGCCAGCAGCCCGCGACTAGCGGAGACCTACGAGCAGTACTTC
TRBV11-3,once,TRBJ2-1,TRBD2,CASSPRTSAYNEQFF,TGTGCCAGCAGCCCCCGGACTAGCGCATACAATGAGCAGTTCTTC
TRBV28,many,TRBJ2-1,TRBD2,CANAPLAGGTYNEQFF,TGTGCCAACGCTCCACTAGCGGGAGGGACCTACAATGAGCAGTTCTTC
TRBV11-2,.,TRBJ1-3,.,CASSLAAGFGNTIYF,TGTGCCAGCAGCTTAGCCGCAGGTTTTGGAAACACCATATATTTT
TRBV6-2/TRBV6-3,few,TRBJ1-2,.,CASNVVGYGYGYTF,TGTGCCAGCAACGTCGTTGGGTACGGCTATGGCTACACCTTC
TRBV10-3,many,TRBJ2-5,.,CAISESEETQYF,TGTGCCATCAGTGAATCGGAGGAGACCCAGTACTTC
TRBV5-1,.,TRBJ1-2,.,CASSLAWGGSKGGYTF,TGCGCCAGCAGCTTGGCCTGGGGAGGGTCAAAAGGTGGCTACACCTTC
TRBV2,.,TRBJ2-1,TRBD2,CASQTSGALGQFF,TGTGCCAGCCAAACTAGCGGGGCACTGGGGCAGTTCTTC
TRBV9,.,TRBJ2-1,TRBD2,CASSSRSPGLATNNEQFF,TGTGCCAGCAGCAGCCGATCTCCGGGACTAGCGACAAACAATGAGCAGTTCTTC
TRBV28,.,TRBJ2-3,TRBD2,CASSLLAARGDTQYF,TGTGCCAGCAGCCTTCTAGCGGCAAGGGGAGATACGCAGTATTTT
TRBV6-2/TRBV6-3,few,TRBJ1-1,TRBD1,CASSYDTGDSTEAFF,TGTGCCAGCAGTTACGACACAGGGGACTCAACTGAAGCTTTCTTT
TRBV2,few,TRBJ2-1,.,CASSTYDGYNEQFF,TGTGCCAGCAGTACTTACGACGGGTACAATGAGCAGTTCTTC
TRBV4-1,.,TRBJ2-1,.,CASSQRERAAYNEQFF,TGCGCCAGCAGCCAGCGAGAGCGGGCGGCCTACAATGAGCAGTTCTTC
TRBV2,many,TRBJ2-5,.,CASSHSPGRETQYF,TGTGCCAGCAGTCACAGCCCTGGTAGGGAGACCCAGTACTTC
TRBV19,.,TRBJ1-6,.,CASSSIRSNSPLHF,TGTGCCAGTAGTTCTATCAGAAGTAATTCACCCCTCCACTTT
TRBV20-1,many,TRBJ1-5,.,CSAARDTNQPQHF,TGCAGTGCTGCCCGGGACACCAATCAGCCCCAGCATTTT
TRBV4-1,few,TRBJ2-7,.,CASSQVGSLYEQYF,TGCGCCAGCAGCCAAGTCGGCAGCCTCTACGAGCAGTACTTC
TRBV28,many,TRBJ2-3,.,CASSFGGKSTDTQYF,TGTGCCAGCAGTTTCGGGGGAAAGAGCACAGATACGCAGTATTTT
TRBV6-1,.,TRBJ2-6,.,CASSRLSGGSGANVLTF,TGTGCCAGCAGCCGCCTCTCTGGCGGCTCTGGGGCCAACGTCCTGACTTTC
TRBV6-2/TRBV6-3,.,TRBJ2-7,TRBD1,CATGDSTYEQYF,TGTGCCACCGGGGACAGTACCTACGAGCAGTACTTC
TRBV6-1,many,TRBJ2-3,TRBD2,CASSPTSGVTDTQYF,TGTGCCAGCAGTCCGACTAGCGGAGTCACAGATACGCAGTATTTT
TRBV2,many,TRBJ1-1,TRBD1,CAIDRGTEAFF,TGTGCCATAGACAGGGGGACTGAAGCTTTCTTT
TRBV6-1,few,TRBJ2-1,TRBD1,CASSVLDRDLEQFF,TGTGCCAGCAGTGTTCTGGACAGGGACCTTGAGCAGTTCTTC